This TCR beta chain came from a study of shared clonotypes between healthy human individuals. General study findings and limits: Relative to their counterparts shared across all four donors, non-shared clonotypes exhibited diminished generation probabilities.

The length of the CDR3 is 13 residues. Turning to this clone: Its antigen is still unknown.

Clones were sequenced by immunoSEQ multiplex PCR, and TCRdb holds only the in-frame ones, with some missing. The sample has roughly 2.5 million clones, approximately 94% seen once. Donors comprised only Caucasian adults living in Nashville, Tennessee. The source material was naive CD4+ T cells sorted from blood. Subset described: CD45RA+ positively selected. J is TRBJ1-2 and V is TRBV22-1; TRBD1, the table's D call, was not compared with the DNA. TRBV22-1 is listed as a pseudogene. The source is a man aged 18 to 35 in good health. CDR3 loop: CPGSASTGYGYTF. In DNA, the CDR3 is TGTCCTGGGAGCGCGTCAACAGGGTATGGCTACACCTTC.